This TCR beta chain was sequenced for a study of blood T cell repertoires in COVID-19. Germline assignment: CDR1 KGHSH and CDR2 LQKENI. The CDR3 contains 16 residues. J lost 3 bases, V lost 5 bases, and 6 bases had no gene match. Libraries were prepared by immunoSEQ multiplex PCR; TCRdb keeps only in-frame clonotypes and omits some of them. The data show about 300,000 clones, around 90% seen once. This sequence joins TRBV18 and TRBJ2-7; the match to TRBD2 covers 14 bases. The clonotype originates from a woman between 50 and 59 years old with COVID-19, enrolled during active disease. The source material was peripheral blood. CDR3 region: CASSSRGTSGSYEQYF. CDR3 in DNA: TGTGCCAGCTCATCTCGAGGGACTAGCGGGAGCTACGAGCAGTACTTC.